The 14 T cell receptor beta chains below come from one sample, sequenced in a study of blood T cell repertoires in COVID-19. Only in-frame clones appear in the TCRdb table, and some are missing; sequencing was by immunoSEQ multiplex PCR. Here the sample spans approximately 530,000 clones, 85% to 90% being singletons. Sequenced sample: peripheral blood. The receptors shown here come from a woman aged 50 to 60 with COVID-19, enrolled during active disease.

The chain joins TRBV3-1 (or the pseudogene TRBV3-2) to TRBJ2-7, with no clear D. The germline CDR1 and CDR2 sequences are LGHDT and YNNKEL (reference sequence). Between the trimmed V and J ends, which lost 3 bases and 2 bases, there was a span of 8 bases. The CDR3 is 13 residues long. This chain's CDR3 is CASSHLGPYEQYF. As DNA, the CDR3 is TGTGCCAGCAGCCATTTGGGCCCCTACGAGCAGTACTTC.

The chain combines TRBV11-2 with TRBJ1-6, with D possibly matching TRBD1 (5 bases). The CDR3 has 15 residues. Germline V gene data show CDR1 as SGHAT and CDR2 as FQNNGV. V lost 4 bases to trimming and J lost 9 bases, with 16 bases between them. CDR3 sequence: CASSSWPGVGSPLHF. The CDR3 DNA reads TGTGCCAGCAGCTCCTGGCCGGGGGTAGGTTCACCCCTCCACTTT.

This clone was seen only once. V gene TRBV30 combines with J gene TRBJ1-4; no reliable D call. Per germline, CDR1 GTSNPN and CDR2 SVGIG (reference sequence). Trimming cost V 2 bases and J 8 bases, with 6 bases left between them. CDR3 size: 11 residues. DNA of the CDR3: TGTGCCTGGAGTTTCGGGGAAAAACTGTTTTTT. Its translation is CAWSFGEKLFF.

The chain uses TRBV30 and TRBJ2-7; a weak D match, TRBD2 (5 bases). Germline CDR1 is GTSNPN and CDR2 is SVGIG (reference sequence). The CDR3 is made up of 14 amino acids. V lost 0 bases, J lost 5 bases, and 14 bases lay in between. This chain's CDR3 is CAWSVLRGPDEQYF. CDR3 bases: TGTGCCTGGAGTGTACTTCGGGGTCCTGACGAGCAGTACTTC.

This rearrangement joins TRBV5-4 to TRBJ2-5; the match to TRBD2 covers 14 bases. Unmatched junction bases numbered 6, after V lost 3 bases and J lost 5 bases. The CDR3 contains 16 residues. In germline, CDR1 is SGHNT, CDR2 YYREEE (reference sequence). The CDR3 sequence: CASSSRTSGGRETQYF. The DNA for the CDR3 is TGTGCCAGCAGCTCACGGACTAGCGGGGGGAGGGAGACCCAGTACTTC. The complete variable domain, with remaining parts taken from reference TRBV5-4 and TRBJ2-5, reads ETGVTQSPTHLIKTRGQQVTLRCSSQSGHNTVSWYQQALGQGPQFIFQYYREEENGRGNFPPRFSGLQFPNYSSELNVNALELDDSALYLCASSSRTSGGRETQYFGPGTRLLVL.

The chain joins TRBV4-1 to TRBJ2-1; D possibly corresponds to TRBD2 (5 bases). The V and J ends lost 4 bases and 6 bases respectively, with 10 bases between them. CDR1 and CDR2 from the germline V gene are MGHRA and YSYEKL. The CDR3 is 13 amino acids. The DNA for the CDR3 is TGCGCCAGCAGCCTAGGACTGATCAATGAGCAGTTCTTC. It codes for CASSLGLINEQFF.

The chain combines TRBV27 with TRBJ2-7; D may be TRBD1 (5 bases). CDR3 length: 13 residues. V lost 0 bases and J 3 bases, leaving 6 bases between the germline ends. Germline V gene lookup returns CDR1 MNHEY and CDR2 SMNVEV (reference sequence). CDR3 in DNA: TGTGCCAGCAGTTTATCGACAGACTACGAGCAGTACTTC. Translated, it gives CASSLSTDYEQYF.

The V call is TRBV10-3, the J call TRBJ1-6; 8 bases align to TRBD1. CDR3 length equals 14 residues. V was clipped by 10 bases and J by 7 bases; unmatched bases: 9. Germline V gives CDR1 ENHRY, CDR2 SYGVKD. As DNA, the CDR3 is TGTGCCAACACGGACAGGGAGGAAAATTCACCCCTCCACTTT. Translation: CANTDREENSPLHF.

The chain recombines TRBV2 with TRBJ2-3; maybe TRBD2 (7 bases). CDR3 length: 16 residues. Trimming stripped 8 bases from V and 5 bases from J, with 23 bases between. CDR1 and CDR2 from the germline V gene are SNHLY and FYNNEI. As DNA, the CDR3 is TGTGCCAGCTCTTTTCGAGGGCTAGGGGGGGGAGATACGCAGTATTTT. Translating gives CASSFRGLGGGDTQYF.

The rearrangement joins TRBV5-5 to TRBJ2-7, with a weak D call TRBD2 (6 bases). Germline lookup yields CDR1 SGHKS and CDR2 YYEKEE (reference sequence). The CDR3 covers 16 residues. V lost 1 base and J 2 bases, leaving 16 bases between the germline ends. The CDR3 sequence is CASSLYFGTGAYEQYF. In DNA form, the CDR3 reads TGTGCCAGCAGCTTGTACTTCGGGACGGGAGCCTACGAGCAGTACTTC.

The CDR3 DNA reads as TGTGCCAGCAGTCGAGGGACTAGCGAGGTAGATGAGCAGTTCTTC. Amino acid sequence: CASSRGTSEVDEQFF. The chain employs TRBV5-4 and TRBJ2-1, with TRBD2 matching 10 bases. V lost 5 bases, J lost 8 bases, and 10 bases stayed unmatched. This CDR3 is built from 15 residues. Per germline, CDR1 SGHNT and CDR2 YYREEE (reference sequence).

This clone was picked up a small number of times. V gene TRBV5-1 combines with J gene TRBJ2-7; a weak D match, TRBD2 (5 bases). Germline CDR1 and CDR2: SGHRS and YFSETQ. The CDR3 is made up of 14 amino acids. V lost 0 bases to trimming and J lost 5 bases, with 12 bases between them. CDR3 coding DNA: TGCGCCAGCAGCTTGGGAGGGATTAGAAACGAGCAGTACTTC. This sequence encodes CASSLGGIRNEQYF.

The V gene is TRBV30, the J gene TRBJ1-2; D might be TRBD1 (5 bases). This CDR3 is built from 14 residues. V dropped 0 bases and J dropped 6 bases, with 14 bases sitting between them. Germline V CDR1 and CDR2: GTSNPN, SVGIG (reference sequence). Here the CDR3 DNA reads TGTGCCTGGAGTGTAACGGGGGTCTTGGATGGCTACACCTTC. As protein: CAWSVTGVLDGYTF. The whole variable domain, filled in from reference TRBV30 and TRBJ1-2, reads SQTIHQWPATLVQPVGSPLSLECTVEGTSNPNLYWYRQAAGRGLQLLFYSVGIGQISSEVPQNLSASRPQDRQFILSSKKLLLSDSGFYLCAWSVTGVLDGYTFGSGTRLTVV.

The chain joins TRBV2 to TRBJ2-1, with a tentative D call TRBD1 (6 bases). This CDR3 has 15 residues. Germline V gives CDR1 SNHLY, CDR2 FYNNEI. Trimming left V 5 bases short and J 0 bases short, with 11 bases between. The CDR3 here is CASSRQVSSYNEQFF. CDR3 DNA sequence: TGTGCCAGCAGTCGACAGGTTAGCTCCTACAATGAGCAGTTCTTC.